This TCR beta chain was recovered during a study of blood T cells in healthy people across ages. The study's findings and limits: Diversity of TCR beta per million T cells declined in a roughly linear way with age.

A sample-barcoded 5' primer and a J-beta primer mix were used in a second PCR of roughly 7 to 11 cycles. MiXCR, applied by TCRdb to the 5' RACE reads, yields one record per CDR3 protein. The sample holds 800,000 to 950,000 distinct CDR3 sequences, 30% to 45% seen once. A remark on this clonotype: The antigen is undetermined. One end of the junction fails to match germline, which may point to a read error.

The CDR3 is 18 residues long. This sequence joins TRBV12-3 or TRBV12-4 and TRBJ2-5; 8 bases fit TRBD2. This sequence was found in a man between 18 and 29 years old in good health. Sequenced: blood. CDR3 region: CATSSSNATSGAQETQYF. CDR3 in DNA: TGTGCCACCAGTTCCTCAAACGCTACTAGCGGCGCTCAAGAGACCCAGTACTTC.